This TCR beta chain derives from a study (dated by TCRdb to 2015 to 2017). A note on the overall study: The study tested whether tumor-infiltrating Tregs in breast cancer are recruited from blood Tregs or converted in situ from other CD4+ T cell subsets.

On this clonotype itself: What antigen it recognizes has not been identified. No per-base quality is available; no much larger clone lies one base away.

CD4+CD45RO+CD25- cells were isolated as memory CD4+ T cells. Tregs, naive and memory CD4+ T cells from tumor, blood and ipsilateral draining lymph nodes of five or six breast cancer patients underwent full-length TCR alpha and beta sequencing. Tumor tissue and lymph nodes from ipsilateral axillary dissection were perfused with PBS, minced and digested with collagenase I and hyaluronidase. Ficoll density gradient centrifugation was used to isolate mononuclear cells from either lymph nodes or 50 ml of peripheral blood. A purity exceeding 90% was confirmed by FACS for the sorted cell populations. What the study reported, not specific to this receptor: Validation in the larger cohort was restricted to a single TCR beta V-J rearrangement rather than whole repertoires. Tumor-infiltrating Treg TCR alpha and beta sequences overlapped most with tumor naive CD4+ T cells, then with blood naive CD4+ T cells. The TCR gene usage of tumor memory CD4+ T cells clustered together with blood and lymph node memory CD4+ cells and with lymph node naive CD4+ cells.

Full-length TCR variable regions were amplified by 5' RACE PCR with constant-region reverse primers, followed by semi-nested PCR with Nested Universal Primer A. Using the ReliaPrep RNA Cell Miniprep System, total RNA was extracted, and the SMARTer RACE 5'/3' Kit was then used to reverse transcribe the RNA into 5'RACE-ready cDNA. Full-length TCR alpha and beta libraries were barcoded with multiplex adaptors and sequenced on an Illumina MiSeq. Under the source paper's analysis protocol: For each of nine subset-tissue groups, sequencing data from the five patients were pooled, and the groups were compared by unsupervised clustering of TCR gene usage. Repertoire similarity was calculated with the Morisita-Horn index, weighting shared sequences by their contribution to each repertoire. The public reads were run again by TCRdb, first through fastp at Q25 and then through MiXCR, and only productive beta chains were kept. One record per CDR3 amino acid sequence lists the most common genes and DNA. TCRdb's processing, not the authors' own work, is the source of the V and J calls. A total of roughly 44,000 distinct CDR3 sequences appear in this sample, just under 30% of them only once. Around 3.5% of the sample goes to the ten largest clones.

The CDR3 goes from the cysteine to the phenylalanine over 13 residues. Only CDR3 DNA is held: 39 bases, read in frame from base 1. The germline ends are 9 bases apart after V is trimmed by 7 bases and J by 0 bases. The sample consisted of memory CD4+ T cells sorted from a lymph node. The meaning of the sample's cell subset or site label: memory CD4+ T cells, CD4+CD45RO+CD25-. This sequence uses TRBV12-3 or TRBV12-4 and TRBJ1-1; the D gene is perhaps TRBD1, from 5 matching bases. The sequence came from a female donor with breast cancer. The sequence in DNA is TGTGCCAGCAAAGACAGTTTGAACACTGAAGCTTTCTTT. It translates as CASKDSLNTEAFF.